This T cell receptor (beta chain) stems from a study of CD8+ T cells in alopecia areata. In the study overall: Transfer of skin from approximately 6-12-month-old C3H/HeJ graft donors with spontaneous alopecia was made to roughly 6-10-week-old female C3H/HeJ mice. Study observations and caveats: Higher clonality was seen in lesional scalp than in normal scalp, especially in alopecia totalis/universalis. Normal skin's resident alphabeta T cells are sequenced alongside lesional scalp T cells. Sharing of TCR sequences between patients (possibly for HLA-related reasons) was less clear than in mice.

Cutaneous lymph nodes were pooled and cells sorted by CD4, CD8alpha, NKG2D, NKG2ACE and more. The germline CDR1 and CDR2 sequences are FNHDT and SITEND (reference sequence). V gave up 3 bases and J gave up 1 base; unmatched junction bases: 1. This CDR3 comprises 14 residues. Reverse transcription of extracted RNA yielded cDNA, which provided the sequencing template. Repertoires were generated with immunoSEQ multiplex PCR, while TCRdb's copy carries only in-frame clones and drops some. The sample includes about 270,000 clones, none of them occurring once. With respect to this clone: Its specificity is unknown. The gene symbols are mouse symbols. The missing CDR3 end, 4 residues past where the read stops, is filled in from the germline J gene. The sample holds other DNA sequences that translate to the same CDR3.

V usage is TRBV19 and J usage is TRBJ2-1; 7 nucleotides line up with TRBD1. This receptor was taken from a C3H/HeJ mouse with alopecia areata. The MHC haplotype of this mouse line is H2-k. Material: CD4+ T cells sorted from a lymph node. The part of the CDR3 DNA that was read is TGTGCCAGCAGTACACAGGGGAACTATGCT. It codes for CASSTQGNYA. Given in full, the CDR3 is CASSTQGNYAEQFF.